The T cell receptor beta chain described here comes from a study of response to subunit inactivated influenza vaccine. With 3 bases clipped from V and 0 bases from J, the junction kept 5 bases outside the gene matches. There are 16 residues in the CDR3. In germline, CDR1 is DFQATT, CDR2 SNEGSKA (reference sequence). Each CDR3 protein is one row after TCRdb ran MiXCR on the RT-PCR reads. The sample lists about 780,000 distinct CDR3 sequences, around 18% seen once, with around 9.9% in the top ten. Study-wide results and limits: Each seasonal influenza vaccination recruits few new T cells, the authors suggested.

To note about this clonotype: Its antigen is not known.

The genes are TRBV20-1 and TRBJ2-3, with 11 positions matching TRBD2. The source of this sequence is a man aged 50-59 years who received an inactivated influenza vaccine. Sequencing was performed on PBMCs from blood, taken about 5 days after vaccination. In nucleotides, the CDR3 is TGCAGTGCTAGGGGGACTAGCGGATCTAGCACAGATACGCAGTATTTT. This sequence encodes CSARGTSGSSTDTQYF.